A few counts support the clone carrying this T cell receptor (beta chain). This sample stems from a study of OX40 agonist ivuxolimab in advanced cancers. The assay was immunoSEQ multiplex PCR, and TCRdb's table has in-frame clones only and misses some. The repertoire holds over 85,000 clones, with approximately 80% as singletons. Germline V gives CDR1 KGHSH, CDR2 LQKENI. V shed 6 bases, J shed 3 bases, and the junction held 5 bases outside the gene matches. The CDR3 has 14 amino acids. The chain combines TRBV18 with TRBJ1-5; 7 nucleotides agree with TRBD1. The sample here was CD4+ or CD8+ T cells sorted from blood, taken in a trial of the OX40 agonist ivuxolimab. The TCR comes from an adult with an advanced solid tumor such as melanoma, head and neck, liver or kidney cancer. Here the CDR3 reads CASSQGQYNQPQHF. CDR3 bases: TGTGCCAGCTCGCAGGGACAGTACAATCAGCCCCAGCATTTT.